These T cell receptor beta chains were read from a single sample in a study of blood T cell repertoires in COVID-19. Produced via immunoSEQ multiplex PCR; TCRdb's table is partial and in-frame only. The data hold a few hundred thousand clones, with roughly 92% observed a single time. What was sequenced was PBMCs or T cells enriched from blood (not recorded which). These receptors all come from a middle-aged woman who had been exposed to COVID-19. CDR3s include the opening cysteine and the closing phenylalanine or tryptophan. D genes are given only for firm matches. A clone size is listed for some rows: how often the clone was seen (once, few, many), or a class if it is expanded.

>TRBD1|TRBJ1-2|-|TRBV19
CASSLLGGGLGYGYTF
TGTGCCAGTAGTTTGCTTGGAGGGGGCCTGGGCTATGGCTACACCTTC
>TRBD1|TRBJ1-6|-|TRBV30
CAWSPDRGTYNSPLHF
TGTGCCTGGAGTCCGGACAGGGGGACCTATAATTCACCCCTCCACTTT
>TRBD1|TRBJ2-7|once|TRBV6-5
CASTFGQGTTYEQYF
TGTGCCAGCACCTTCGGACAGGGGACCACCTACGAGCAGTACTTC
>TRBD2|TRBJ2-1|-|TRBV11-3
CASSGTSGTGEQFF
TGTGCCAGCAGCGGGACTAGCGGGACAGGTGAGCAGTTCTTC
>-|TRBJ2-3|-|TRBV10-3
CAIGRTDTQYF
TGTGCCATCGGCCGCACAGATACGCAGTATTTT
>TRBD1|TRBJ1-3|-|TRBV18
CASSPGTGSSGNTIYF
TGTGCCAGCTCACCAGGGACAGGGTCTTCTGGAAACACCATATATTTT
>TRBD2|TRBJ2-3|-|TRBV7-2
CASSSRTSVVSDTQYF
TGTGCCAGCAGCTCGCGGACTAGCGTCGTGTCAGATACGCAGTATTTT
>-|TRBJ1-3|-|TRBV5-1
CASSPGDSGNTIYF
TGCGCCAGCAGCCCCGGAGATTCTGGAAACACCATATATTTT
>-|TRBJ1-1|-|TRBV6-4
CASSAGVGEAFF
TGTGCCAGCAGCGCGGGGGTTGGTGAAGCTTTCTTT
>-|TRBJ2-2|-|TRBV24-1
CATSDPGNTGELFF
TGTGCCACCAGTGATCCCGGGAACACCGGGGAGCTGTTTTTT
>TRBD1|TRBJ1-1|-|TRBV4-3
CASSQGFGTGPEKPGDTEAFF
TGCGCCAGCAGCCAAGGGTTTGGGACAGGTCCCGAAAAACCTGGAGACACTGAAGCTTTCTTT
>-|TRBJ2-5|-|TRBV5-1
CASSPGEKTQYF
TGCGCCAGCAGCCCAGGGGAAAAGACCCAGTACTTC
>TRBD2|TRBJ2-1|-|TRBV6-2/TRBV6-3
CASSSLAGIHNEQFF
TGTGCCAGCAGTTCTCTAGCGGGAATCCACAATGAGCAGTTCTTC
>-|TRBJ1-4|-|TRBV7-9
CASSPYLRGFNEKLFF
TGTGCCAGCAGCCCCTATTTAAGGGGATTCAATGAAAAACTGTTTTTT
>TRBD1|TRBJ2-7|once|TRBV30
CAWSVKGQGSSVQYF
TGTGCCTGGAGTGTTAAGGGACAGGGGTCTTCTGTGCAGTACTTC
>-|TRBJ1-3|-|TRBV21-1
CASPNETGASSGNTIYF
TGTGCCAGCCCGAATGAGACAGGCGCAAGCTCTGGAAACACCATATATTTT
>TRBD1|TRBJ1-1|-|TRBV5-6
CASSAPGQIRGNTEAFF
TGTGCCAGCAGCGCCCCGGGACAGATAAGAGGGAACACTGAAGCTTTCTTT
>-|TRBJ2-7|-|TRBV6-5
CASRGGTGSYEQYF
TGTGCCAGCAGGGGCGGGACGGGGTCCTACGAGCAGTACTTC